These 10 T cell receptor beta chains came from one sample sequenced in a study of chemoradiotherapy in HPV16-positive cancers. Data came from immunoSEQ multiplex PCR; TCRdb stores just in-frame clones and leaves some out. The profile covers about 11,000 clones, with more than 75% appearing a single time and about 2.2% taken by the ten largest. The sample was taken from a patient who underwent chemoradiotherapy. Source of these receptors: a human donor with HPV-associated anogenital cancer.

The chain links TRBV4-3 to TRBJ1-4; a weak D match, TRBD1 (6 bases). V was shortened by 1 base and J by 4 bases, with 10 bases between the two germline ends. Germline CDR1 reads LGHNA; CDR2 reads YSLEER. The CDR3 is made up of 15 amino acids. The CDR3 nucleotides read TGCGCCAGCAGCCAAGCAAGGACAGTTAATGAAAAACTGTTTTTT. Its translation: CASSQARTVNEKLFF.

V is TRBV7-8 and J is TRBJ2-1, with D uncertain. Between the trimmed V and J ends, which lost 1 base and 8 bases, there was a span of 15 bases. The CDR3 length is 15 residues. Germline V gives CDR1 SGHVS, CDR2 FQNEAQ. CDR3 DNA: TGTGCCAGCAGCTTAGTAATCTCAGGTGAGGATGAGCAGTTCTTC. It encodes CASSLVISGEDEQFF.

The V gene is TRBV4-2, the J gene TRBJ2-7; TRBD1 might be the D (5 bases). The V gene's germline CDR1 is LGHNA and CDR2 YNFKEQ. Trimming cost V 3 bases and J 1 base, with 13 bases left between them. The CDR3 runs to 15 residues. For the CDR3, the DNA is TGTGCCAGCAGCCACGCCTTCGACAGATCCTACGAGCAGTACTTC. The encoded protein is CASSHAFDRSYEQYF.

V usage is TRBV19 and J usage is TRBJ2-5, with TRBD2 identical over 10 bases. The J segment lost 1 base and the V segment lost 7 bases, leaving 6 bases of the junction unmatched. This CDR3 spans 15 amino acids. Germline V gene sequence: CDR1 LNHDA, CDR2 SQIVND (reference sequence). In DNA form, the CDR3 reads TGTGCCAGTAAAAGGACTAGCGGTCCCCAAGAGACCCAGTACTTC. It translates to CASKRTSGPQETQYF.

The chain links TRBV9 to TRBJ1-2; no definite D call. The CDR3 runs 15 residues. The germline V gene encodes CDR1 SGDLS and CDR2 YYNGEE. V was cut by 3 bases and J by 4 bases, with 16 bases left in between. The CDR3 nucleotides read TGTGCCAGCAGCGCGGACTATACAGCAACCTATGGCTACACCTTC. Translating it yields CASSADYTATYGYTF.

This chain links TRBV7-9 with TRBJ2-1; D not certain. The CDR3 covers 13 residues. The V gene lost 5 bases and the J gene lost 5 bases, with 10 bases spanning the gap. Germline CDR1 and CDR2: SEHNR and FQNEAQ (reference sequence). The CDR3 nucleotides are TGTGCCAGCAGCCCTCCTTTGAACAATGAGCAGTTCTTC. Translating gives CASSPPLNNEQFF.

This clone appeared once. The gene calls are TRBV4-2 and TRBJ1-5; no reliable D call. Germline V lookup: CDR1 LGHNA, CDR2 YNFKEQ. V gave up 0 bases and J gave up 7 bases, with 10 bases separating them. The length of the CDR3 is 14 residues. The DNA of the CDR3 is TGTGCCAGCAGCCAAGATGTGAGCGGGCAGCCCCAGCATTTT. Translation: CASSQDVSGQPQHF.

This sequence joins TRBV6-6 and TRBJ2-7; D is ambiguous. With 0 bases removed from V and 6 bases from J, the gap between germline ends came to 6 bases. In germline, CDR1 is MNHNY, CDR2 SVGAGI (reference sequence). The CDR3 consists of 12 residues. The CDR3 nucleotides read TGTGCCAGCAGTTACTCTCTGGGCGAGCAGTACTTC. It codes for CASSYSLGEQYF.

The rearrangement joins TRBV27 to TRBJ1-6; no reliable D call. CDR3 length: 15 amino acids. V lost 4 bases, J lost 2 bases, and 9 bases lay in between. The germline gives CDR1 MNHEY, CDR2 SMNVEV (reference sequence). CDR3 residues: CASSSDVPYNSPLHF. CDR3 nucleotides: TGTGCCAGCAGTTCGGACGTCCCCTATAATTCACCCCTCCACTTT.

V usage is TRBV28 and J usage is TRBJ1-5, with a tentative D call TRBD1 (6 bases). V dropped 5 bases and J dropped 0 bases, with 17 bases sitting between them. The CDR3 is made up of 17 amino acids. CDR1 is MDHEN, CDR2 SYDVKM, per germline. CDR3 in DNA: TGTGCCAGCAGTCTACTGGGGGGGGGCCTTAGCAATCAGCCCCAGCATTTT. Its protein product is CASSLLGGGLSNQPQHF.